A single sample is the source of the 9 T cell receptor beta chains below, sequenced in a study of T and B cells in COVID-19 patients. Each TRB amplification used roughly 220-550 ng of genomic DNA from blood. Multiplex PCR with BIOMED2 TRB-A/B primer pools amplified TRB rearrangements. In TCRdb, the multiplex PCR reads were re-called with MiXCR into one record per CDR3 protein. The repertoire has approximately 17,000 distinct CDR3 sequences, roughly 29% of them found once; the top ten carry about 3.1%. Sequenced material: blood. These receptors all come from a human donor who had recovered from COVID-19.

Only a few counts were recorded for this clonotype. The V gene is TRBV10-1, the J gene TRBJ2-4; D gene uncertain. The germline V gene encodes CDR1 WNHNN and CDR2 SYGVQD (reference sequence). V was shortened by 0 bases and J by 0 bases, with 6 bases between the two germline ends. The CDR3 length is 15 residues. The CDR3 nucleotides are TGCGCCAGCAGTGAGTCGATGGGAGCCAAAAACATTCAGTACTTC. Encoded protein: CASSESMGAKNIQYF.

The genes are TRBV19 and TRBJ1-2; no definite D call. Germline CDR1 LNHDA, CDR2 SQIVND (reference sequence). Between the trimmed V and J ends, which lost 9 bases and 0 bases, there was a span of 11 bases. This CDR3 is built from 13 residues. CDR3 nucleotide sequence: TGTGCCAGCCCCATCGGGTCTAACTATGGCTACACCTTC. Residues: CASPIGSNYGYTF.

This clonotype came up many times. This chain joins TRBV19 and TRBJ1-2, with D hard to call. V lost 6 bases and J 7 bases, leaving 9 bases between the germline ends. This CDR3 is 11 amino acids long. Per the germline V gene, CDR1 is LNHDA and CDR2 is SQIVND (reference sequence). CDR3 sequence (DNA): TGTGCCAGTAGAAACTCAGGTGGCTACACCTTC. Translated, it gives CASRNSGGYTF. The full variable domain, with the rest looked up from reference TRBV19 and TRBJ1-2, is DGGITQSPKYLFRKEGQNVTLSCEQNLNHDAMYWYRQDPGQGLRLIYYSQIVNDFQKGDIAEGYSVSREKKESFPLTVTSAQKNPTAFYLCASRNSGGYTFGSGTRLTVV.

Concerning this clonotype itself: A read error may explain this, as a much larger clone is one base away. This chain connects TRBV19 to TRBJ2-5; D is perhaps TRBD1 or TRBD2 (6 bases each). Germline V lookup: CDR1 LNHDA, CDR2 SQIVND (reference sequence). The CDR3 length is 13 residues. V was shortened by 6 bases and J by 5 bases, with 13 bases between the two germline ends. CDR3 in DNA: TGTGCCAGTAGGAGGGGGGCCTGGGAGACCCAGTACTTC. Its translation: CASRRGAWETQYF.

The chain's CDR3 is CASSFGGNNEQFF. CDR3 DNA: TGTGCCAGCAGTTTTGGAGGGAACAATGAGCAGTTCTTC. The chain has TRBV12-3 or TRBV12-4 and TRBJ2-1; D may be TRBD2 (6 bases). The CDR3 spans 13 residues. Deletions cut 3 bases from V and 5 bases from J, with 8 bases between.

This clonotype has just a few counts. The V call is TRBV5-6, the J call TRBJ1-6; 7 bases map to TRBD1. After removal of 6 bases from V and 3 bases from J, the junction contained 6 bases not matched to a gene. This CDR3 spans 15 amino acids. Germline V gene data show CDR1 as SGHDT and CDR2 as YYEEEE. As DNA, the CDR3 is TGTGCCAGCACCACAGGGGTCTTCTATAATTCACCCCTCCACTTT. This gives the protein CASTTGVFYNSPLHF.

This clonotype was found a few times. This chain links TRBV6-6 with TRBJ2-3, with 8 bases fitting TRBD2. Germline V gives CDR1 MNHNY, CDR2 SVGAGI (reference sequence). The CDR3 consists of 15 residues. Trimming removed 7 bases from V and 5 bases from J; junction bases left unmatched: 11. CDR3 nucleotides: TGTGCCAGCACTGAGACGGGGGGGGGTGTAGATACGCAGTATTTT. Its translation: CASTETGGGVDTQYF.

This clonotype rates as medium-sized. The gene calls are TRBV12-3 or TRBV12-4 and TRBJ2-5; D not resolved. The CDR3 is 13 amino acids. Trimming removed 6 bases from V and 4 bases from J, with 12 bases in between. In nucleotides, the CDR3 is TGTGCCAGCAGAGACCGACTTGCAGAGACCCAGTACTTC. Translated: CASRDRLAETQYF.

This clonotype was found a few times. V is TRBV18 and J is TRBJ1-1; D call uncertain. The V gene lost 3 bases and the J gene lost 0 bases, with 5 bases spanning the gap. CDR1 and CDR2 (germline): KGHSH, LQKENI. The CDR3 is made up of 13 amino acids. The CDR3 DNA is TGTGCCAGCTCACCGGGGTTGAACACTGAAGCTTTCTTT. Encoded protein: CASSPGLNTEAFF.